A single sample gave rise to the 24 T cell receptor beta chains below, sequenced in a study of T cell responses to AZD1222 COVID-19 vaccine. Some clones are missing from TCRdb's copy, which holds only in-frame ones; the method was immunoSEQ multiplex PCR. The sample contains approximately 150,000 clones, 90% to 95% of which appear only once. The material sequenced was peripheral blood, taken on day 0 of AZD1222 vaccination. The receptors derive from an adult in good health.

The CDR3 bases are TGTGCCAGCAGCACCGGGTTCTACGAGCAGTACTTC. Translating gives CASSTGFYEQYF. The gene calls are TRBV5-8 and TRBJ2-7; D unresolved. The germline V gene encodes CDR1 SGHTS and CDR2 YDEGEE. This CDR3 comprises 12 residues. Trimming took 4 bases from V and 3 from J, leaving 8 bases between them.

The gene calls are TRBV2 and TRBJ2-7; tentatively, D is TRBD1 (5 bases). Germline V gene data show CDR1 as SNHLY and CDR2 as FYNNEI. The CDR3 extends over 13 amino acids. V lost 8 bases and J 2 bases, leaving 13 bases between the germline ends. The chain's CDR3 is CASGEGVPYEQYF. The CDR3 coding sequence is TGTGCCAGCGGAGAAGGGGTACCCTACGAGCAGTACTTC.

The CDR3 protein is CASSTRLASHEQYF. The CDR3 coding sequence is TGCGCCAGCAGCACCCGACTAGCGAGTCATGAGCAGTACTTC. The gene calls are TRBV5-1 and TRBJ2-7, with 8 bases matching TRBD2. This CDR3 has 14 residues. Germline V gene data show CDR1 as SGHRS and CDR2 as YFSETQ. The junction had 10 bases not matched to a gene; V was cut back by 4 bases and J by 7 bases.

The chain joins TRBV12-5 to TRBJ2-5; D call uncertain. The CDR3 has 13 residues. Germline V gene lookup returns CDR1 LGHNT and CDR2 FRNRAP. The V and J ends lost 4 bases and 2 bases respectively, with 8 bases between them. CDR3 residues: CASGSGRQETQYF. The CDR3 bases are TGTGCTAGTGGTTCGGGTAGACAAGAGACCCAGTACTTC.

V usage is TRBV19 and J usage is TRBJ2-3; TRBD2 aligns across 11 bases. The germline V gene encodes CDR1 LNHDA and CDR2 SQIVND (reference sequence). This CDR3 region has 15 residues. The junction had 8 bases not matched to a gene; V was cut back by 7 bases and J by 5 bases. The CDR3 nucleotides read TGTGCCAGTACCTTTCTAGCGGGAGGTTTAGATACGCAGTATTTT. Translation: CASTFLAGGLDTQYF.

The chain joins TRBV6-6 to TRBJ1-3, with 8 bases that match TRBD1. Looked up from germline, CDR1 is MNHNY and CDR2 is SVGAGI (reference sequence). The CDR3 loop spans 16 amino acids. The CDR3 nucleotides are TGTGCTTCAGGGGGCCTTTCATCGTCCTCTGGAAACACCATATATTTT. Translated: CASGGLSSSSGNTIYF.

The chain is built from TRBV12-3 or TRBV12-4 and TRBJ2-5, with a tentative D call TRBD1 (6 bases). The V and J ends lost 6 bases and 5 bases respectively, with 13 bases between them. CDR3 length: 13 residues. In DNA form, the CDR3 reads TGTGCCAGCAGACCCACAGGGACCGAGACCCAGTACTTC. It translates to CASRPTGTETQYF.

This chain connects TRBV4-1 to TRBJ2-7; possibly TRBD1 for D (5 bases). This CDR3 comprises 15 residues. The germline V gene encodes CDR1 MGHRA and CDR2 YSYEKL. V was clipped by 1 base and J by 5 bases, with 15 bases between them. The CDR3 spells CASSQGLSGMNEQYF. The CDR3 DNA sequence: TGCGCCAGCAGCCAAGGGCTCTCAGGGATGAACGAGCAGTACTTC.

CDR3 sequence reads: CASSLDGVGQGYYEQYF. CDR3 coding DNA: TGTGCCAGCAGCTTAGACGGGGTAGGACAGGGTTACTACGAGCAGTACTTC. The chain is built from TRBV7-9 and TRBJ2-7, with 8 bases that match TRBD1. The CDR3 consists of 17 residues. V shed 1 base, J shed 3 bases, and the junction held 11 bases outside the gene matches. Germline V lookup: CDR1 SEHNR, CDR2 FQNEAQ (reference sequence).

J is TRBJ1-4 and V is TRBV5-1, with D unclear. Trimming pared 5 bases from V and 0 bases from J, leaving 8 bases between. Germline V gene sequence: CDR1 SGHRS, CDR2 YFSETQ. CDR3 size: 14 residues. In nucleotides, the CDR3 is TGCGCCAGCAGAGAGGCAACAACTAATGAAAAACTGTTTTTT. Encoded protein: CASREATTNEKLFF.

J is TRBJ1-4 and V is TRBV4-2, with no clear D. Germline V gene sequence: CDR1 LGHNA, CDR2 YNFKEQ. The CDR3 has 17 amino acids. V lost 1 base, J lost 0 bases, and 12 bases lay in between. DNA for the CDR3: TGTGCCAGCAGCCAAGTCGGCGGAGGGCCAACTAATGAAAAACTGTTTTTT. Residues: CASSQVGGGPTNEKLFF.

The gene calls are TRBV6-1 and TRBJ2-5; possibly TRBD1 for D (6 bases). CDR1 is MNHNS, CDR2 SASEGT, per germline. This CDR3 has 15 residues. The V gene lost 3 bases and the J gene lost 5 bases, with 16 bases spanning the gap. The CDR3 sequence: CASSETQGLGETQYF. For the CDR3, the DNA is TGTGCCAGCAGTGAGACCCAGGGGTTGGGGGAGACCCAGTACTTC.

V and J are TRBV27 and TRBJ2-5; D may be TRBD1 (6 bases). Looked up from germline, CDR1 is MNHEY and CDR2 is SMNVEV (reference sequence). The V and J ends lost 7 bases and 5 bases respectively, with 17 bases between them. The CDR3 covers 14 residues. CDR3 residues: CASKATGNRETQYF. CDR3 DNA sequence: TGTGCCAGCAAGGCTACAGGGAACCGGGAGACCCAGTACTTC.

This sequence joins TRBV29-1 and TRBJ2-1; a possible D gene is TRBD1 (6 bases). Germline V CDR1 and CDR2: SQVTM, ANQGSEA. CDR3 length: 11 amino acids. Deletions cut 7 bases from V and 9 bases from J, with 13 bases between. CDR3 in amino acids: CSAAAGAEQFF. Here the CDR3 DNA reads TGCAGCGCTGCAGCAGGGGCTGAGCAGTTCTTC.

This chain links TRBV9 with TRBJ2-1; D possibly corresponds to TRBD2 (5 bases). CDR3 size: 16 residues. Germline CDR1 SGDLS, CDR2 YYNGEE. V was trimmed by 4 bases and J by 7 bases, leaving 21 bases between them. As DNA, the CDR3 is TGTGCCAGCAGCACGCCCCCTAGGGAGCCGGTGAATGAGCAGTTCTTC. As protein: CASSTPPREPVNEQFF.

The rearrangement uses TRBV18 and TRBJ2-1, with D unresolved. Germline CDR1 is KGHSH and CDR2 is LQKENI. Trimming took off 3 bases at V and 3 bases at J, with 12 bases between the two ends. The CDR3 extends over 15 amino acids. The CDR3 sequence: CASSPWTEIYNEQFF. The CDR3 coding sequence is TGTGCCAGCTCACCTTGGACGGAGATCTACAATGAGCAGTTCTTC.

V and J are TRBV9 and TRBJ2-2; possibly TRBD1 for D (6 bases). CDR1 is SGDLS, CDR2 YYNGEE, per germline. The CDR3 totals 16 residues. Trimming left V 0 bases short and J 3 bases short, with 12 bases between. CDR3 loop: CASSVGGQRYTGELFF. The CDR3 bases are TGTGCCAGCAGCGTAGGGGGACAACGTTACACCGGGGAGCTGTTTTTT.

For the CDR3, the DNA is TGTGCCAGCAGTGATCCGACGGGCTATGGCTACACCTTC. The encoded protein is CASSDPTGYGYTF. V is TRBV6-4 and J is TRBJ1-2, with unresolved D. Trimming removed 3 bases at V and 4 bases at J, with 9 bases between. This CDR3 is built from 13 residues. CDR1 is MRHNA and CDR2 is SNTAGT in the germline V gene.

V usage is TRBV7-9 and J usage is TRBJ2-1; TRBD1 matches at 10 bases. CDR1 and CDR2 from the germline V gene are SEHNR and FQNEAQ (reference sequence). Trimming removed 3 bases from V and 7 bases from J; junction bases left unmatched: 3. CDR3 length: 14 amino acids. CDR3 residues: CASSFGQGVNEQFF. The DNA for the CDR3 is TGTGCCAGCAGCTTCGGACAGGGGGTAAATGAGCAGTTCTTC. Supplemented by reference TRBV7-9 and TRBJ2-1, the full variable domain reads DTGVSQNPRHKITKRGQNVTFRCDPISEHNRLYWYRQTLGQGPEFLTYFQNEAQLEKSRLLSDRFSAERPKGSFSTLEIQRTEQGDSAMYLCASSFGQGVNEQFFGPGTRLTVL.

This CDR3 reads CASRKDRGFDQPQHF. CDR3 sequence (DNA): TGTGCCAGCAGGAAGGACAGGGGGTTCGATCAGCCCCAGCATTTT. V and J are TRBV28 and TRBJ1-5; 10 bases are a match to TRBD1. V lost 6 bases, J lost 5 bases, and 7 bases stayed unmatched. CDR1 MDHEN and CDR2 SYDVKM come from the germline V gene. CDR3 length equals 15 residues.

The J gene is TRBJ1-5, the V gene TRBV19, with D perhaps TRBD1 (6 bases). The CDR3 has 15 residues. From germline, CDR1 is LNHDA and CDR2 SQIVND (reference sequence). Between the trimmed V and J ends, which lost 1 base and 5 bases, there was a span of 12 bases. In DNA form, the CDR3 reads TGTGCCAGTAGTATAGGGGGCAGGGGAGATCAGCCCCAGCATTTT. Its translation is CASSIGGRGDQPQHF.

This chain uses TRBV11-3 with TRBJ2-5; 7 bases are a match to TRBD1. The CDR3 spans 14 residues. Germline CDR1 SGHNT, CDR2 YENEEA. Trimming at V came to 5 bases and at J to 2 bases, leaving 5 bases not matched to a gene. The CDR3 sequence is CASSGGQIQETQYF. The CDR3 bases are TGTGCCAGCAGCGGGGGACAGATTCAAGAGACCCAGTACTTC.

The chain links TRBV25-1 to TRBJ2-3; 7 bases are a match to TRBD2. The CDR3 has 14 residues. With V trimmed by 3 bases and J by 4 bases, 4 bases remained unmatched. Germline V gene sequence: CDR1 MGHDK, CDR2 SYGVNS. The CDR3 DNA reads TGTGCCAGCAGTGAGGGGGGGGTTTCAGATACGCAGTATTTT. As protein: CASSEGGVSDTQYF.

The rearrangement uses TRBV21-1 and TRBJ2-1; the table's D call, TRBD2, was not checked against the DNA. TRBV21-1 is shown as a pseudogene. The CDR3 is 14 amino acids. This CDR3 is CAIQGLASYNEQFF. CDR3 coding DNA: TGTGCCATCCAAGGGCTAGCGAGCTACAATGAGCAGTTCTTC.